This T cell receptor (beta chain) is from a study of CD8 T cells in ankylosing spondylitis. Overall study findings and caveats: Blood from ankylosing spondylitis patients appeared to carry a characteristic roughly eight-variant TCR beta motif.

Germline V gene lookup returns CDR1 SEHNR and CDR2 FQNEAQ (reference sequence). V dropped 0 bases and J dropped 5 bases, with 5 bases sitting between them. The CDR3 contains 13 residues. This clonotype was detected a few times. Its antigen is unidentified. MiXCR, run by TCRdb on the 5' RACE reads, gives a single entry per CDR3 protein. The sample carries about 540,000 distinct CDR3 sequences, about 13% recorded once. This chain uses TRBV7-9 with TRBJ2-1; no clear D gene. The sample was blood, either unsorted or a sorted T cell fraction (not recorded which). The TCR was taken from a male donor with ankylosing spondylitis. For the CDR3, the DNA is TGTGCCAGCAGCTTAGCTTCAAACAATGAGCAGTTCTTC. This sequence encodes CASSLASNNEQFF.